The 26 T cell receptor beta chains given below trace back to one sample, sequenced in a study of blood T cell repertoires in COVID-19. Some clones are missing from TCRdb's copy, which holds only in-frame ones; the method was immunoSEQ multiplex PCR. The data show roughly 250,000 clones, roughly 86% seen once. Sequencing was done on a sample of peripheral blood. Every receptor here comes from a middle-aged man who had recovered from COVID-19.

The genes are TRBV6-5 and TRBJ1-5; possible D gene TRBD1, 5 bases. Trimming pared 4 bases from V and 5 bases from J, leaving 15 bases between. The CDR3 has 15 residues. Per the germline V gene, CDR1 is MNHEY and CDR2 is SVGAGI. DNA of the CDR3: TGTGCCAGCAGTTTGGACAACGGGGGGTATCAGCCCCAGCATTTT. It is translated as CASSLDNGGYQPQHF.

The rearrangement links TRBV19 to TRBJ2-7, with TRBD1 matching 10 bases. Germline-derived CDR1 and CDR2 are LNHDA and SQIVND (reference sequence). The CDR3 consists of 15 residues. With 6 bases clipped from V and 5 bases from J, the junction kept 10 bases outside the gene matches. CDR3 residues: CASRLSGTGEHEQYF. The CDR3 region has the DNA TGTGCCAGTAGATTATCCGGGACAGGGGAGCACGAGCAGTACTTC.

Written as DNA, the CDR3 is TGTGCCAGCAGCCCACCTGGTTTGCGACTGATCACCGGGGAGCTGTTTTTT. It is translated as CASSPPGLRLITGELFF. The genes are TRBV7-9 and TRBJ2-2; D gene unclear. This CDR3 is 17 amino acids long. Germline assignment: CDR1 SEHNR and CDR2 FQNEAQ (reference sequence). V was shortened by 5 bases and J by 4 bases, with 20 bases between the two germline ends. Looking up the rest from reference TRBV7-9 and TRBJ2-2 gives the full variable domain: DTGVSQNPRHKITKRGQNVTFRCDPISEHNRLYWYRQTLGQGPEFLTYFQNEAQLEKSRLLSDRFSAERPKGSFSTLEIQRTEQGDSAMYLCASSPPGLRLITGELFFGEGSRLTVL.

This rearrangement joins TRBV5-5 to TRBJ2-6; D is uncertain. Germline values: CDR1 SGHKS, CDR2 YYEKEE (reference sequence). The V end lost 0 bases, the J end lost 2 bases, and 6 bases lay between the germline ends. This CDR3 is 15 amino acids long. The CDR3 DNA reads TGTGCCAGCAGCTTGGGGGCTCCTGGGGCCAACGTCCTGACTTTC. Its translation: CASSLGAPGANVLTF.

This clone was detected once. The chain joins TRBV29-1 to TRBJ1-2; D not certain. Germline V gives CDR1 SQVTM, CDR2 ANQGSEA. The ends were cut back, 4 bases at V and 6 bases at J, with 12 bases in the middle. The CDR3 totals 12 residues. The CDR3 sequence is CSVGNSLDGYTF. CDR3 coding DNA: TGCAGCGTTGGTAACTCTTTGGATGGCTACACCTTC. Filled out from reference TRBV29-1 and TRBJ1-2, the complete variable domain reads SAVISQKPSRDICQRGTSLTIQCQVDSQVTMMFWYRQQPGQSLTLIATANQGSEATYESGFVIDKFPISRPNLTFSTLTVSNMSPEDSSIYLCSVGNSLDGYTFGSGTRLTVV.

There are a few counts of this clone. The rearrangement uses TRBV7-9 and TRBJ1-2; D gene unclear. CDR1 and CDR2 from the germline V gene are SEHNR and FQNEAQ (reference sequence). This CDR3 contains 13 residues. V lost 2 bases and J 5 bases, leaving 9 bases between the germline ends. The CDR3 protein is CASSLFEGYGYTF. The DNA of the CDR3 is TGTGCCAGCAGCTTATTTGAGGGTTATGGCTACACCTTC.

This clone has just one count. The chain recombines TRBV12-5 with TRBJ2-7; 13 bases are shared with TRBD2. Trimming cost V 0 bases and J 0 bases; bases outside gene matches: 2. The CDR3 loop spans 17 amino acids. The germline CDR1 and CDR2 sequences are LGHNT and FRNRAP. The CDR3 spells CASGLVRTSGSSYEQYF. Here the CDR3 DNA reads TGTGCTAGTGGTTTGGTACGGACTAGCGGGAGCTCCTACGAGCAGTACTTC.

This chain links TRBV4-3 with TRBJ2-1, with TRBD2 identical over 11 bases. This CDR3 region has 16 residues. Losses at the gene ends were 3 bases for V and 4 bases for J; bases not matched to a gene: 5. CDR1 and CDR2 (germline): LGHNA, YSLEER. The DNA for the CDR3 is TGCGCCAGCAGCCACTCCGGGACTAGCGGTTACAATGAGCAGTTCTTC. Residues: CASSHSGTSGYNEQFF.

The chain links TRBV9 to TRBJ1-3, with D unresolved. The germline CDR1 and CDR2 sequences are SGDLS and YYNGEE. The germline V and J ends were trimmed by 1 base and 0 bases, with 2 bases remaining between them. CDR3 size: 13 residues. The CDR3 is CASSVLSGNTIYF. In DNA form, the CDR3 reads TGTGCCAGCAGCGTACTCTCTGGAAACACCATATATTTT.

V is TRBV15 and J is TRBJ1-3, with 8 bases lining up with TRBD1. The CDR3 spans 17 residues. V was clipped by 0 bases and J by 1 base; unmatched bases: 5. Looked up from germline, CDR1 is LNHNV and CDR2 is YYDKDF (reference sequence). CDR3 amino acids: CATSRDRGLGSGNTIYF. Here the CDR3 DNA reads TGTGCCACCAGCAGAGACAGGGGGCTAGGATCTGGAAACACCATATATTTT.

The genes are TRBV7-9 and TRBJ2-1, with 10 bases aligning to TRBD1. With V trimmed by 1 base and J by 6 bases, 3 bases remained unmatched. CDR3 length: 15 residues. Germline assignment: CDR1 SEHNR and CDR2 FQNEAQ (reference sequence). The CDR3 nucleotides read TGTGCCAGCAGCTTAGACCGGGACAGGGGCAATGAGCAGTTCTTC. Encoded protein: CASSLDRDRGNEQFF. Full variable domain (outside the CDR3, taken from reference TRBV7-9 and TRBJ2-1): DTGVSQNPRHKITKRGQNVTFRCDPISEHNRLYWYRQTLGQGPEFLTYFQNEAQLEKSRLLSDRFSAERPKGSFSTLEIQRTEQGDSAMYLCASSLDRDRGNEQFFGPGTRLTVL.

The CDR3 bases are TGCGCCAGCAGCCCGACAAACGGGGGGGTTAGCTATGGCTACACCTTC. It yields the protein CASSPTNGGVSYGYTF. The chain links TRBV5-1 to TRBJ1-2, with D possibly being TRBD1 (5 bases). This CDR3 contains 16 residues. From germline, CDR1 is SGHRS and CDR2 YFSETQ. Trimming removed 4 bases from V and 4 bases from J, with 20 bases in between.

The chain combines TRBV5-1 with TRBJ1-1; 10 bases are a match to TRBD1. There are 15 residues in the CDR3. Germline V gene sequence: CDR1 SGHRS, CDR2 YFSETQ. J gave up 4 bases and V 4 bases, and 7 bases lay outside the gene matches. The CDR3 reads CASSPMTGGFTEAFF. The CDR3 coding sequence is TGCGCCAGCAGCCCCATGACAGGGGGCTTCACTGAAGCTTTCTTT. The whole variable domain, remainder taken from reference TRBV5-1 and TRBJ1-1, is KAGVTQTPRYLIKTRGQQVTLSCSPISGHRSVSWYQQTPGQGLQFLFEYFSETQRNKGNFPGRFSGRQFSNSRSEMNVSTLELGDSALYLCASSPMTGGFTEAFFGQGTRLTVV.

A word on this clone: The junction and the germline gene differ at one end; a read error may be behind it. This chain uses TRBV19 with TRBJ2-7; weak D call: TRBD2 (5 bases). CDR3 length: 13 residues. In germline, CDR1 is LNHDA, CDR2 SQIVND (reference sequence). The CDR3 bases are TGTGCCAGTAGTGCCGGCTACGGACTCACTCTCGGCTTC. It is translated as CASSAGYGLTLGF. The full variable domain, with the rest looked up from reference TRBV19 and TRBJ2-7, is DGGITQSPKYLFRKEGQNVTLSCEQNLNHDAMYWYRQDPGQGLRLIYYSQIVNDFQKGDIAEGYSVSREKKESFPLTVTSAQKNPTAFYLCASSAGYGLTLGFGPGTRLTVT.

The V and J genes are TRBV29-1 and TRBJ2-7; 7 nucleotides align to TRBD1. CDR1 is SQVTM, CDR2 ANQGSEA, per germline. With V trimmed by 6 bases and J by 5 bases, 10 bases remained unmatched. The CDR3 spans 13 residues. CDR3 sequence reads: CSVAGQVINEQYF. In DNA, the CDR3 is TGCAGCGTGGCTGGACAGGTTATCAACGAGCAGTACTTC.

The chain recombines TRBV28 with TRBJ1-6; tentatively, D is TRBD1 (6 bases). CDR3 length: 15 residues. CDR1 is MDHEN and CDR2 is SYDVKM in the germline V gene. Trimming shortened V by 5 bases and J by 3 bases, and 11 bases separated the two germline ends. The DNA of the CDR3 is TGTGCCAGCAGTATCGGACAGATCTATAATTCACCCCTCCACTTT. This codes for CASSIGQIYNSPLHF.

The V and J genes are TRBV9 and TRBJ2-7; 8 bases match TRBD1. The ends lost 2 bases at V and 2 bases at J; junction bases unmatched: 6. Germline V lookup: CDR1 SGDLS, CDR2 YYNGEE. The CDR3 has 15 amino acids. The CDR3 DNA reads TGTGCCAGCAGCGTTACAGGGGGGAGCGCCTACGAGCAGTACTTC. The encoded protein is CASSVTGGSAYEQYF.

The chain uses TRBV7-8 and TRBJ2-2; 9 positions agree with TRBD1. The germline gives CDR1 SGHVS, CDR2 FQNEAQ. V was pared by 5 bases and J by 8 bases, with 9 bases of the junction left unmatched. CDR3 length: 15 amino acids. The CDR3 nucleotides are TGTGCCAGCAGCCCAGAGGGACAGGGCTTAGGGGAGCTGTTTTTT. This sequence encodes CASSPEGQGLGELFF.

This clone came up a few times. The chain employs TRBV9 and TRBJ2-1, with D possibly being TRBD1 (5 bases). The CDR3 loop spans 16 amino acids. Germline CDR1 and CDR2: SGDLS and YYNGEE. V was shortened by 3 bases and J by 0 bases, with 13 bases between the two germline ends. CDR3 nucleotide sequence: TGTGCCAGCAGCGCTTGGGGCGCGAGCTCCTACAATGAGCAGTTCTTC. Translating gives CASSAWGASSYNEQFF.

V and J are TRBV5-6 and TRBJ1-2; TRBD1 aligns across 11 bases. The germline V gene encodes CDR1 SGHDT and CDR2 YYEEEE. The CDR3 is made up of 17 amino acids. With V trimmed by 4 bases and J by 0 bases, 8 bases remained unmatched. The CDR3 loop reads CASSEPGTGGPNYGYTF. The CDR3 coding sequence is TGTGCCAGCAGCGAGCCCGGGACAGGGGGTCCTAACTATGGCTACACCTTC. Looking up the rest from reference TRBV5-6 and TRBJ1-2 gives the full variable domain: DAGVTQSPTHLIKTRGQQVTLRCSPKSGHDTVSWYQQALGQGPQFIFQYYEEEERQRGNFPDRFSGHQFPNYSSELNVNALLLGDSALYLCASSEPGTGGPNYGYTFGSGTRLTVV.

This chain joins TRBV5-8 and TRBJ2-1; weak D call: TRBD2 (6 bases). The CDR3 runs to 16 residues. The germline gives CDR1 SGHTS, CDR2 YDEGEE. Trimming shortened V by 6 bases and J by 7 bases, and 23 bases separated the two germline ends. The CDR3: CASNPPGVPALNEQFF. The CDR3 coding sequence is TGTGCCAGCAACCCCCCGGGGGTCCCGGCACTAAATGAGCAGTTCTTC.

The V gene is TRBV5-4, the J gene TRBJ2-5; possible D gene TRBD2, 7 bases. Trimming took off 4 bases at V and 5 bases at J, with 24 bases between the two ends. Looked up from germline, CDR1 is SGHNT and CDR2 is YYREEE (reference sequence). The CDR3 runs to 17 residues. DNA of the CDR3: TGTGCCAGCAGCCTCCTGGTGGGGGGGCTCCGGAGGGAGACCCAGTACTTC. Its translation is CASSLLVGGLRRETQYF.

The chain is built from TRBV14 and TRBJ2-7; no reliable D call. Trimming left V 1 base short and J 3 bases short, with 13 bases between. Germline V gene lookup returns CDR1 SGHDN and CDR2 FVKESK. CDR3 length equals 15 residues. The DNA for the CDR3 is TGTGCCAGCAGCCAAGGCGGAATCGGATTCTACGAGCAGTACTTC. Translated, it gives CASSQGGIGFYEQYF.

This rearrangement joins TRBV9 to TRBJ2-5; D is ambiguous. Germline V gene data show CDR1 as SGDLS and CDR2 as YYNGEE. The V end lost 0 bases, the J end lost 7 bases, and 13 bases lay between the germline ends. This CDR3 has 14 residues. Here the CDR3 reads CASSVALPGGTQYF. The CDR3 DNA follows: TGTGCCAGCAGCGTAGCTCTCCCGGGTGGGACCCAGTACTTC.

The chain couples TRBV5-4 to TRBJ1-2; D remains unclear. CDR1 is SGHNT, CDR2 YYREEE, per germline (reference sequence). The CDR3 runs to 13 residues. Trimming stripped 0 bases from V and 4 bases from J, with 7 bases between. The CDR3 sequence is CASSLVGVYGYTF. The CDR3 coding sequence is TGTGCCAGCAGCTTGGTAGGAGTCTATGGCTACACCTTC.

The chain has TRBV27 and TRBJ2-7; possible D gene TRBD1, 5 bases. The CDR3 sequence is 13 residues long. Deletions cut 3 bases from V and 3 bases from J, with 9 bases between. CDR1 and CDR2 from the germline V gene are MNHEY and SMNVEV (reference sequence). The CDR3 DNA reads TGTGCCAGCAGTTTCAGGCAGGGCTACGAGCAGTACTTC. It is translated as CASSFRQGYEQYF.